This T cell receptor beta chain came from a study of T cell responses to AZD1222 COVID-19 vaccine. General observations from the study: Just 5 or 6 AZD1222 recipients tested seropositive at baseline. White British ancestry dominated among donors, who included more females, and clonal diversity was possibly underestimated.

Some clones are missing from TCRdb's copy, which holds only in-frame ones; the method was immunoSEQ multiplex PCR. In the table there are fewer than 120,000 clones, about 85% of which are singletons. Remarks on this clone: Its antigen is not identified.

Sample: peripheral blood, taken on day 0 of AZD1222 vaccination. The sequence came from an adult in good health.

In DNA, the CDR3 is TGCGCCAGCAGCAGCTTCCGGGACAGGGGGATGGAGGAGCAGTACTTC. This translates into CASSSFRDRGMEEQYF. The chain is built from TRBV5-1 and TRBJ2-7, with TRBD1 matching over 11 bases. V was pared by 4 bases and J by 7 bases, with 13 bases of the junction left unmatched. Germline V gives CDR1 SGHRS, CDR2 YFSETQ. The CDR3 covers 16 residues.